The entry below describes one TCR beta chain. There are 13 residues in the CDR3. Germline CDR1 ENHRY, CDR2 SYGVKD. Deletions cut 0 bases from V and 6 bases from J, with 5 bases between. TCRdb's table, derived via immunoSEQ multiplex PCR, lists solely in-frame clones and lacks some. Here the sample spans around 110,000 clones, approximately 94% being singletons. This sample stems from a study of siplizumab effects on memory and regulatory T cells. This TCR derives from a human donor in good health. The V and J genes are TRBV10-3 and TRBJ1-4; D is unresolved. Input material: non-Treg CD4+ T cells sorted from blood. The CDR3 is CAISESGHEKLFF. The CDR3 DNA sequence: TGTGCCATCAGTGAGTCCGGGCATGAAAAACTGTTTTTT.